What follows is one T cell receptor beta chain and its context. Sequenced by immunoSEQ multiplex PCR; TCRdb stores in-frame clones only, minus some. The sample gives more than 300,000 clones, under 90% of which show up once; just under 9.5% is in the top ten. Participants reported their clinical history, and cohort assignment relied on those reports. CDR3 length: 15 amino acids. The germline V gene has CDR1 KGHSH and CDR2 LQKENI. V trimming: 3 bases; J trimming: 3 bases; junction bases outside the gene matches: 4. This sample was included in a study of blood T cell repertoires in COVID-19. The overall study: Samples of COVID-19 (acute and convalescent) were obtained from the United States, Italy and Spain. The cDNA or gDNA used as material had been derived from T cells, B-cell-depleted T cells, or PBMCs.

The sequence was collected from a woman in her 30s who had recovered from COVID-19. The sample was PBMCs or T cells enriched from blood (not recorded which). The V call is TRBV18, the J call TRBJ2-3, with 9 bases fitting TRBD1. The CDR3 region is CASSPGTGWTDTQYF. CDR3 sequence (DNA): TGTGCCAGCTCACCCGGGACAGGGTGGACAGATACGCAGTATTTT.